The 5 T cell receptor beta chains below come from one sample, sequenced in a study of breast tumors, draining lymph nodes, adjacent tissues. Axillary draining lymph nodes of breast cancer patients supplied the node samples. TCRdb passed the multiplex PCR reads through MiXCR, listing each CDR3 protein once. The table records about 170,000 distinct CDR3 sequences, approximately 30% of them present only once. Sequencing used axillary lymph node tissue. Every receptor here comes from a female donor with breast cancer. Some clones in this sample may be carry-over from other donors' samples.

This clonotype was seen at least ten times. The J gene is TRBJ2-1, the V gene TRBV19; D remains unclear. The V gene's germline CDR1 is LNHDA and CDR2 SQIVND (reference sequence). The CDR3 runs to 17 residues. With 4 bases removed from V and 0 bases from J, the gap between germline ends came to 16 bases. For the CDR3, the DNA is TGTGCCAGTAGTACCCAACTGAACAGATACTCCTACAATGAGCAGTTCTTC. As protein: CASSTQLNRYSYNEQFF.

This clonotype was recorded once. This sequence joins TRBV20-1 and TRBJ2-3; 10 positions agree with TRBD1. Germline V gives CDR1 DFQATT, CDR2 SNEGSKA (reference sequence). The CDR3 sequence is 14 residues long. CDR3 protein: CRVPGQGSTDTQYF. CDR3 nucleotide sequence: TGCAGGGTCCCGGGACAGGGGAGCACAGATACGCAGTATTTT.

The table lists this clonotype with many counts. The junction departs from the called germline gene at one end, perhaps through a read error. The chain is built from TRBV7-7 and TRBJ2-1; D is undetermined. CDR3 length: 13 residues. CDR1 is SSHAT and CDR2 is FNYEAQ in the germline V gene (reference sequence). The CDR3 is CASSFDSYNEQFF. As DNA, the CDR3 is TGTGCTAGCAGCTTTGACTCATACAATGAGCAGTTCTTC.

This clonotype was recorded many times. This rearrangement joins TRBV11-3 to TRBJ2-3, with D perhaps TRBD1 or TRBD2 (5 bases each). The CDR3 contains 14 residues. Trimming cost V 5 bases and J 1 base, with 10 bases left between them. CDR1 SGHNT and CDR2 YENEEA come from the germline V gene. CDR3 loop: CASSPRDGTDTQYF. The CDR3, as DNA: TGTGCCAGCAGCCCAAGGGACGGCACAGATACGCAGTATTTT.

At least ten counts were recorded for this clonotype. The V and J genes are TRBV27 and TRBJ2-7; D could derive from TRBD1 or TRBD2 (6 bases each). Trimming pared 8 bases from V and 4 bases from J, leaving 15 bases between. This CDR3 contains 13 residues. Germline V CDR1 and CDR2: MNHEY, SMNVEV (reference sequence). The chain's CDR3 is CASGRWGAYEQYF. The DNA of the CDR3 is TGTGCCAGCGGCCGGTGGGGGGCGTACGAGCAGTACTTC.